The 9 T cell receptor beta chains below were found in one sample sequenced in a study of identical twins. TCRdb passed the 5' RACE reads through MiXCR, listing each CDR3 protein once. The sample has 310,000 or so distinct CDR3 sequences, under 9.5% seen once. These data also formed part of another study, on yellow fever vaccine responses in identical twins.

The sequenced sample was memory (CD45RO+) T cells sorted from blood. These receptors all come from a woman aged 18-29 years in good health.

The table lists this clonotype with a few counts. J is TRBJ2-3 and V is TRBV5-1; D is ambiguous. The CDR3 has 12 amino acids. CDR1 and CDR2 from the germline V gene are SGHRS and YFSETQ. The V end lost 4 bases, the J end lost 4 bases, and 7 bases lay between the germline ends. CDR3 sequence reads: CASSPRPDTQYF. The CDR3 coding sequence is TGCGCCAGCAGCCCGCGGCCAGATACGCAGTATTTT.

This clonotype appeared many times. This sequence joins TRBV6-5 and TRBJ1-6, with D possibly matching TRBD1 (6 bases). Germline CDR1 MNHEY, CDR2 SVGAGI. The V end was cut by 0 bases, the J end by 10 bases, with 10 bases between. The CDR3 sequence is 14 residues long. The CDR3 loop reads CASSYSQGSSPLHF. The CDR3, as DNA: TGTGCCAGCAGTTACTCACAGGGTAGCTCACCCCTCCACTTT.

J is TRBJ1-2 and V is TRBV10-3; no clear D gene. The length of the CDR3 is 13 residues. V lost 3 bases and J lost 3, with 8 bases in between. Per the germline V gene, CDR1 is ENHRY and CDR2 is SYGVKD. The CDR3 nucleotides are TGTGCCATCAGTGATGGGGAATACTATGGCTACACCTTC. Translated, it gives CAISDGEYYGYTF.

This clonotype has ten or more counts. The chain is built from TRBV7-2 and TRBJ2-5; D remains unclear. V lost 1 base and J lost 5, with 14 bases in between. CDR3 length: 15 residues. Germline values: CDR1 SGHTA, CDR2 FQGNSA. The CDR3 loop reads CASSLGSKSRETQYF. CDR3 in DNA: TGTGCCAGCAGCTTAGGTTCCAAGAGCCGCGAGACCCAGTACTTC.

J is TRBJ2-5 and V is TRBV5-1, with 8 positions matching TRBD1. Germline values: CDR1 SGHRS, CDR2 YFSETQ. J was trimmed by 5 bases and V by 4 bases; bases with no gene match: 10. This CDR3 has 15 residues. The CDR3 DNA is TGCGCCAGCAGCCCCGACCGGACAGGGATGGAGACCCAGTACTTC. It yields the protein CASSPDRTGMETQYF.

The rearrangement uses TRBV11-2 and TRBJ2-3; possible D gene TRBD2, 6 bases. The CDR3 has 14 amino acids. Trimming shortened V by 3 bases and J by 3 bases, and 10 bases separated the two germline ends. Germline V gene data show CDR1 as SGHAT and CDR2 as FQNNGV. DNA of the CDR3: TGTGCCAGCAGCTTTGCGGGAAGAACAGATACGCAGTATTTT. Its translation is CASSFAGRTDTQYF.

V is TRBV14 and J is TRBJ1-4; no clear D. Germline V lookup: CDR1 SGHDN, CDR2 FVKESK. Trimming stripped 0 bases from V and 8 bases from J, with 19 bases between. The CDR3 is made up of 17 amino acids. The CDR3 region is CASSQDPSGPAAEKLFF. As DNA, the CDR3 is TGTGCCAGCAGCCAAGACCCCTCCGGGCCTGCCGCGGAAAAACTGTTTTTT. Filled out from reference TRBV14 and TRBJ1-4, the complete variable domain reads EAGVTQFPSHSVIEKGQTVTLRCDPISGHDNLYWYRRVMGKEIKFLLHFVKESKQDESGMPNNRFLAERTGGTYSTLKVQPAELEDSGVYFCASSQDPSGPAAEKLFFGSGTQLSVL.

This clonotype was recorded at least ten times. CDR3 sequence reads: CASSLAGAKETQYF. The CDR3 nucleotides read TGTGCCAGCAGCTTAGCGGGGGCCAAAGAGACCCAGTACTTC. The chain employs TRBV7-8 and TRBJ2-5; TRBD1 is a possible D gene (6 bases). The ends were cut back, 0 bases at V and 3 bases at J, with 8 bases in the middle. The CDR3 is 14 residues long. Germline-derived CDR1 and CDR2 are SGHVS and FQNEAQ. Drawing the rest from reference TRBV7-8 and TRBJ2-5, the complete variable domain is GAGVSQSPRYKVAKRGQDVALRCDPISGHVSLFWYQQALGQGPEFLTYFQNEAQLDKSGLPSDRFFAERPEGSVSTLKIQRTQQEDSAVYLCASSLAGAKETQYFGPGTRLLVL.

Only a few counts were recorded for this clonotype. This chain uses TRBV20-1 with TRBJ1-2; TRBD1 might be the D (6 bases). CDR1 and CDR2 from the germline V gene are DFQATT and SNEGSKA (reference sequence). The V and J ends lost 3 bases and 6 bases respectively, with 20 bases between them. CDR3 size: 15 residues. The CDR3 sequence is CSARVGGAPPDGYTF. DNA for the CDR3: TGCAGTGCTAGGGTCGGGGGCGCCCCCCCCGATGGCTACACCTTC.